A selection of T cell receptor beta chains follows, all from one sample in a study of T cell repertoires in cytomegalovirus infection. TCRdb called the reads again in MiXCR, with one record for every CDR3 protein. The sample yields a few hundred thousand distinct CDR3 sequences, about a sixth seen once. The sequencing input was PBMCs. These receptors were taken from a human donor in good health (CMV status not recorded). Some clones in this sample may be carry-over from other donors' samples. The CDR3 runs from the conserved cysteine through the conserved F or W. Fields, in order: J gene, D gene, clone size, V gene, CDR3 protein, CDR3 DNA. A D gene is named only where the DNA matches it firmly. A row's size may be missing; if present it is once, few, many or a size class.

TRBJ1-2 - many TRBV6-2/TRBV6-3 CASSGTGHYGYTF TGTGCCAGCAGTGGAACAGGGCACTATGGCTACACCTTC
TRBJ2-1 - many TRBV7-2 CASSSYSGRAYNEQFF TGTGCCAGCAGCTCCTATAGCGGTCGAGCCTACAATGAGCAGTTCTTC
TRBJ1-5 - few TRBV19 CASQDSNQPQHF TGTGCCAGTCAGGACAGCAATCAGCCCCAGCATTTT
TRBJ1-4 - many TRBV6-1 CASSGSVRSNEKLFF TGTGCCAGCAGTGGTTCCGTGAGGTCGAATGAAAAACTGTTTTTT
TRBJ2-2 - - TRBV7-6 CASSVNTGELFF TGTGCCAGCAGCGTGAACACCGGGGAGCTGTTTTTT
TRBJ1-1 - many TRBV28 CASNDPTGLDTEAFF TGTGCCAGCAACGACCCCACAGGGTTGGACACTGAAGCTTTCTTT
TRBJ1-5 - - TRBV6-1 CASSRDPGKTQHF TGTGCCAGCAGCCGGGACCCAGGTAAAACCCAGCATTTT
TRBJ1-4 - - TRBV29-1 CSAEEEKLFF TGCAGCGCTGAGGAAGAAAAACTGTTTTTT
TRBJ1-4 TRBD1 - TRBV9 CASSNYAGGEKLFF TGTGCCAGCAGCAATTACGCAGGGGGGGAAAAACTGTTTTTT
TRBJ2-3 TRBD2 few TRBV19 CASKNLAGGSDTQYF TGTGCCAGCAAGAACCTAGCGGGAGGTTCCGATACGCAGTATTTT
TRBJ2-5 - - TRBV2 CASRDPSPETQYF TGTGCCAGCCGGGACCCCAGCCCAGAGACCCAGTACTTC
TRBJ1-6 - many TRBV7-2 CASSLSGSRPPLHF TGTGCCAGCAGCTTATCGGGGAGCAGGCCGCCCCTCCACTTT
TRBJ1-1 - many TRBV12-3/TRBV12-4 CASSFLLRNTEAFF TGTGCCAGCAGTTTTTTGTTGCGGAACACTGAAGCTTTCTTT
TRBJ2-1 TRBD1 - TRBV5-4 CASSSGGVGYNEQFF TGTGCCAGCAGCTCAGGGGGCGTCGGGTACAATGAGCAGTTCTTC
TRBJ2-7 TRBD2 many TRBV7-2 CASRGDGYEQYF TGTGCCAGCCGGGGGGATGGCTACGAGCAGTACTTC
TRBJ2-3 TRBD2 few TRBV6-2/TRBV6-3 CASSAGRTDTQYF TGTGCCAGCTCAGCGGGGCGCACAGATACGCAGTATTTT
TRBJ2-5 TRBD1 few TRBV28 CASNQGDQSQYF TGTGCCAGCAATCAGGGGGACCAGAGTCAGTACTTC
TRBJ2-1 - - TRBV20-1 CSARVVIEQFF TGCAGTGCTAGAGTCGTCATTGAGCAGTTCTTC
TRBJ2-3 - - TRBV12-3/TRBV12-4 CASSSQGNTDMQYF TGTGCCAGCAGCTCCCAGGGGAACACAGATATGCAGTATTTT
TRBJ1-5 TRBD1 few TRBV10-3 CAISPGGNQPQHF TGTGCCATCAGCCCAGGGGGTAATCAGCCCCAGCATTTT
TRBJ2-3 - - TRBV20-1 CSVRSGKDTQYF TGCAGTGTGAGATCAGGAAAAGATACGCAGTATTTT
TRBJ1-3 - - TRBV6-6 CASSHRPPDVRLGNTIYF TGTGCCAGCAGTCATCGACCCCCGGACGTACGCCTTGGAAACACCATATATTTT
TRBJ1-6 - many TRBV7-6 CASSLYGPRASYNSPLHF TGTGCCAGCAGCTTATATGGACCCAGGGCCTCCTATAATTCACCCCTCCACTTT
TRBJ1-4 - - TRBV11-2 CASSLSGRNNEKLFF TGTGCCAGCAGCTTAAGCGGCAGGAATAATGAAAAACTGTTTTTT
TRBJ1-6 - many TRBV7-6 CASSLASQGNSPLHF TGTGCCAGCAGCTTAGCGTCACAGGGAAATTCACCCCTCCACTTT
TRBJ2-1 - - TRBV18 CASSQGKNYNEQFF TGTGCCAGCTCGCAGGGCAAAAATTACAATGAGCAGTTCTTC
TRBJ2-7 TRBD2 - TRBV12-3/TRBV12-4 CASRSAASGGYEQYF TGTGCCAGCAGGTCCGCTGCGAGCGGGGGCTACGAGCAGTACTTC
TRBJ2-3 TRBD1 many TRBV7-2 CASSPDRGRTDTQYF TGTGCCAGCAGCCCGGACAGGGGGCGCACAGATACGCAGTATTTT
TRBJ2-2 - - TRBV10-2 CASSEMGRGGELFF TGCGCCAGCAGTGAGATGGGCAGGGGCGGGGAGCTGTTTTTT
TRBJ2-7 - - TRBV20-1 CSAVRDSTTYEQYF TGCAGTGCTGTCCGGGACTCCACGACCTACGAGCAGTACTTC
TRBJ1-2 - few TRBV5-4 CASSRRGGGYTF TGTGCCAGCAGCAGAAGAGGTGGTGGCTACACCTTC
TRBJ2-7 TRBD1 many TRBV7-2 CASCPGGASYEQYF TGTGCCAGCTGCCCAGGGGGCGCATCCTACGAGCAGTACTTC
TRBJ2-5 - - TRBV7-9 CASSLAPETQYF TGTGCCAGCAGCTTAGCTCCAGAGACCCAGTACTTC
TRBJ1-2 - - TRBV19 CASMRSAYGYTF TGTGCCAGTATGCGGTCCGCCTATGGCTACACCTTC
TRBJ2-5 TRBD1 - TRBV5-1 CANSTGQGGQETQYF TGCGCCAACAGCACCGGACAGGGAGGACAAGAGACCCAGTACTTC
TRBJ2-7 - - TRBV2 CASRRSAEVPYYEQYF TGTGCCAGCAGGCGGTCAGCTGAGGTCCCGTACTACGAGCAGTACTTC
TRBJ2-7 - few TRBV6-6 CASSYSLRSYEQYF TGTGCCAGCAGTTACTCCCTCCGTTCCTACGAGCAGTACTTC
TRBJ2-7 - many TRBV7-2 CASSLYSAGLGEQYF TGTGCCAGCAGCTTATATAGTGCGGGGCTTGGCGAGCAGTACTTC
TRBJ2-1 - many TRBV7-8 CASSARGRGEGGDEQFF TGTGCCAGCAGCGCCAGGGGACGGGGGGAGGGCGGGGATGAGCAGTTCTTC
TRBJ2-1 - many TRBV7-2 CASSLDPPYVEQFF TGTGCCAGCAGCTTAGACCCCCCCTATGTTGAGCAGTTCTTC
TRBJ2-5 - - TRBV7-4 CASEGEGETQYF TGTGCCAGCGAGGGGGAAGGGGAGACCCAGTACTTC
TRBJ2-3 - few TRBV7-2 CASRANTDTQYF TGTGCCAGCCGCGCGAACACAGATACGCAGTATTTT
TRBJ2-3 TRBD2 many TRBV7-6 CASSPGTSGTDTQYF TGTGCCAGCAGCCCCGGGACTAGCGGCACAGATACGCAGTATTTT
TRBJ1-2 - - TRBV20-1 CSARGAGLYGYTF TGCAGTGCTAGAGGTGCTGGTCTCTATGGCTACACCTTC
TRBJ2-1 TRBD2 many TRBV7-2 CASSLISGRAGGEQFF TGTGCCAGCAGCTTGATTAGCGGGAGGGCCGGGGGTGAGCAGTTCTTC
TRBJ2-7 TRBD2 - TRBV7-2 CASSLGGSGRVGYEQYF TGTGCCAGCAGCTTAGGGGGTAGCGGGAGGGTCGGATACGAGCAGTACTTC
TRBJ2-3 - few TRBV25-1 CASSESRGRTSTDTQYF TGTGCCAGCAGTGAATCCCGGGGCAGAACTAGCACAGATACGCAGTATTTT
TRBJ1-6 - many TRBV7-9 CASSREGDSPLHF TGTGCCAGCAGCCGCGAGGGCGATTCACCCCTCCACTTT
TRBJ1-1 - - TRBV2 CASREISGPEAFF TGTGCCAGCAGAGAAATCAGTGGTCCTGAAGCTTTCTTT